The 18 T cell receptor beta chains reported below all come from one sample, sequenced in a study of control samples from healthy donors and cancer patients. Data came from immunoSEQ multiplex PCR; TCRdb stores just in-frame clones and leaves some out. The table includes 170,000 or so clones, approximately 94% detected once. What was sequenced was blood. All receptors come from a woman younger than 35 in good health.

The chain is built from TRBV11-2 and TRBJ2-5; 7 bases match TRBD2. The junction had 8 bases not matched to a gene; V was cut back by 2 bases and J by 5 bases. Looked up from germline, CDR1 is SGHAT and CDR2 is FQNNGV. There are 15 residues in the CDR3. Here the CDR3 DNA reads TGTGCCAGCAGCTTACGGGGGGTGGATGAGGAGACCCAGTACTTC. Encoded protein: CASSLRGVDEETQYF.

DNA for the CDR3: TGTGCCAGCAGCGAGACAGAAGCTAACTATGGCTACACCTTC. It is translated as CASSETEANYGYTF. The chain is built from TRBV11-2 and TRBJ1-2; possible D gene TRBD1, 5 bases. The CDR3 consists of 14 residues. Germline lookup yields CDR1 SGHAT and CDR2 FQNNGV. The V gene lost 5 bases and the J gene lost 0 bases, with 10 bases spanning the gap.

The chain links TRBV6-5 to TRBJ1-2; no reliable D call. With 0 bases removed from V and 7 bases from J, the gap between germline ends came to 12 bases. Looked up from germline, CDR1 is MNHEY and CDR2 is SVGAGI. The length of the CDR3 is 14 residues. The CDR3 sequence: CASSYSPRSSGYTF. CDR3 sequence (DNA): TGTGCCAGCAGTTACTCGCCGAGATCCAGTGGCTACACCTTC.

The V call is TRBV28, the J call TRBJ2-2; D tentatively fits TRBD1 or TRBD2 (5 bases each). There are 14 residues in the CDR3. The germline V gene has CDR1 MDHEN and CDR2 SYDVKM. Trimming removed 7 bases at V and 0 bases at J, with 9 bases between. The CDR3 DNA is TGTGCCAGCACCGTGGGGGCGAACACCGGGGAGCTGTTTTTT. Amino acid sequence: CASTVGANTGELFF.

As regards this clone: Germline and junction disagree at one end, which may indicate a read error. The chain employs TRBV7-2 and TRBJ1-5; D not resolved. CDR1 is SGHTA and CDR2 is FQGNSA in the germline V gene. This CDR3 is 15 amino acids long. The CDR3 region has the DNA TGTGCCAGCAGCTCCTTACCTTATAGCAGTCAGCCCCAGCATTTT. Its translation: CASSSLPYSSQPQHF.

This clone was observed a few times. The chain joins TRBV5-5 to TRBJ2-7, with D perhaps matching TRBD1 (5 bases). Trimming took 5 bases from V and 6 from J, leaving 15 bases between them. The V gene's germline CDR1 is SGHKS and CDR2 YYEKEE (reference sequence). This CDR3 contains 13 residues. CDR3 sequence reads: CASSYSWGGEQYF. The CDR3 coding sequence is TGTGCCAGCAGTTATTCATGGGGCGGCGAGCAGTACTTC.

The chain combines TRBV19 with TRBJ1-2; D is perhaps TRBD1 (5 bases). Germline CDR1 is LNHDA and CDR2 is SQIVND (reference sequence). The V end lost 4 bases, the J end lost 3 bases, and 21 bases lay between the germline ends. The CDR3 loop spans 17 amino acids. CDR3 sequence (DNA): TGTGCCAGTAGTAACACGGCTCGGGGGAGAGGAGACTATGGCTACACCTTC. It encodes CASSNTARGRGDYGYTF.

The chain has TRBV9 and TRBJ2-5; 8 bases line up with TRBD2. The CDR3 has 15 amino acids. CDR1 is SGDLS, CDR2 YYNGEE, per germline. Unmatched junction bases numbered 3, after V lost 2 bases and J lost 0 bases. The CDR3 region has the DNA TGTGCCAGCAGCGTTATAGCGGGGTACCAAGAGACCCAGTACTTC. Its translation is CASSVIAGYQETQYF.

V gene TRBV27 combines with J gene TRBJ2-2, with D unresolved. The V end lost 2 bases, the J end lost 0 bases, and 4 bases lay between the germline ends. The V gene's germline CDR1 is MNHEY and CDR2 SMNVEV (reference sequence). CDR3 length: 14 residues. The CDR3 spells CASSLRPNTGELFF. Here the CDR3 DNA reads TGTGCCAGCAGTTTAAGGCCGAACACCGGGGAGCTGTTTTTT.

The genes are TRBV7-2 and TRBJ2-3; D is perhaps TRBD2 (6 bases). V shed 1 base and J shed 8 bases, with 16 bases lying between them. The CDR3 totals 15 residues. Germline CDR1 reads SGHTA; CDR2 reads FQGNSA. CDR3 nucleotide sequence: TGTGCCAGCAGCTTAGTCGGTAGCGGAGGCGCTACGCAGTATTTT. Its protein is CASSLVGSGGATQYF.

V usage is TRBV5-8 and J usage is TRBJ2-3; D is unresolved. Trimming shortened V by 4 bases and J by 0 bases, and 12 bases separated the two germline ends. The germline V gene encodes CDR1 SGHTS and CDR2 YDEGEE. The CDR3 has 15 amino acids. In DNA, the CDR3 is TGTGCCAGCAGCGGCACGGTAGGCAGCACAGATACGCAGTATTTT. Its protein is CASSGTVGSTDTQYF. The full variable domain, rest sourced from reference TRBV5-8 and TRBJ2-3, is EAGVTQSPTHLIKTRGQQATLRCSPISGHTSVYWYQQALGLGLQFLLWYDEGEERNRGNFPPRFSGRQFPNYSSELNVNALELEDSALYLCASSGTVGSTDTQYFGPGTRLTVL.

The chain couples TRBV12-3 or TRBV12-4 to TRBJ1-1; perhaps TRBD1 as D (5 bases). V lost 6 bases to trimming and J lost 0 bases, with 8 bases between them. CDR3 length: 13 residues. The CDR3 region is CASRLRVNTEAFF. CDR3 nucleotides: TGTGCCAGCAGGCTCAGGGTGAACACTGAAGCTTTCTTT.

The CDR3 loop is CASSARDSPFYGYTF. The CDR3 DNA follows: TGTGCCAGCAGCGCCCGGGACAGCCCATTCTATGGCTACACCTTC. The chain uses TRBV9 and TRBJ1-2; 7 positions agree with TRBD1. Germline loops: CDR1 SGDLS, CDR2 YYNGEE. The CDR3 is made up of 15 amino acids. The trim removed 3 bases at V and 4 bases at J, leaving 9 bases unmatched. The complete variable domain, with remaining parts taken from reference TRBV9 and TRBJ1-2, reads DSGVTQTPKHLITATGQRVTLRCSPRSGDLSVYWYQQSLDQGLQFLIQYYNGEERAKGNILERFSAQQFPDLHSELNLSSLELGDSALYFCASSARDSPFYGYTFGSGTRLTVV.

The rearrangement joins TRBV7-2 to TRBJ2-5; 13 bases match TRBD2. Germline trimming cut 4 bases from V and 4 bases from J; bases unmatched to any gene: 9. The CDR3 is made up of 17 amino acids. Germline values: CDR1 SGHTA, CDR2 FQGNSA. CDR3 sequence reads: CASSSRRLAGGLETQYF. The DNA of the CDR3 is TGTGCCAGCAGCTCGCGCCGACTAGCGGGGGGTTTAGAGACCCAGTACTTC.

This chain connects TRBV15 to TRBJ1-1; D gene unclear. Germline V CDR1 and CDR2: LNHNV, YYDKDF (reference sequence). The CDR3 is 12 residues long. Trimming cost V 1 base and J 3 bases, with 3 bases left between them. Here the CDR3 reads CATSRVDTEAFF. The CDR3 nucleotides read TGTGCCACCAGCAGAGTGGACACTGAAGCTTTCTTT.

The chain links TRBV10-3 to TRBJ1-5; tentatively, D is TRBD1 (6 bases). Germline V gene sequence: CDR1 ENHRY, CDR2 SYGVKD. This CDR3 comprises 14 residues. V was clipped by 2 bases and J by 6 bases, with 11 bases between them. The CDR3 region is CAISEGGPSQPQHF. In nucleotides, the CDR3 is TGTGCCATCAGTGAGGGGGGGCCAAGTCAGCCCCAGCATTTT.

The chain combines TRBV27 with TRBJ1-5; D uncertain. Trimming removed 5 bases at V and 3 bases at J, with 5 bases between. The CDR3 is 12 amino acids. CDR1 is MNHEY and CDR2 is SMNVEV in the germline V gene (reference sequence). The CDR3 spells CASSGINQPQHF. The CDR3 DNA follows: TGTGCCAGCAGTGGGATCAATCAGCCCCAGCATTTT.

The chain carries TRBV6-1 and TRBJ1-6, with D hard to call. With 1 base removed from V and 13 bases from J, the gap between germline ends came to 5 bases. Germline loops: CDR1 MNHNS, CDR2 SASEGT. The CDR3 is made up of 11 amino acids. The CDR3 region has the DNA TGTGCCAGCAGTGAAGTGGCGCCCCTCCACTTT. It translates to CASSEVAPLHF.